This TCR beta chain was found in a study of blood T cell repertoires in COVID-19. On the study more broadly: The origin of the acute and convalescent COVID-19 samples was the United States, Italy and Spain. Sources were T cells, B-cell-depleted T cells, or PBMCs; the material itself was cDNA or gDNA.

There are 16 residues in the CDR3. V was shortened by 0 bases and J by 1 base, with 13 bases between the two germline ends. Germline CDR1 and CDR2: SGHKS and YYEKEE (reference sequence). This table comes from immunoSEQ multiplex PCR, and its TCRdb copy is limited to in-frame clones, with some not included. This sample yields about 400,000 clones, of which about 89% are seen a single time; 4% to 5.5% belongs to the top ten. The TCR was taken from a woman in her 30s with acute or convalescent COVID-19. This chain uses TRBV5-5 with TRBJ1-1, with a tentative D call TRBD1 (5 bases). The source material was peripheral blood. CDR3 amino acids: CASSLVQGLGNTEAFF. Written as DNA, the CDR3 is TGTGCCAGCAGCTTGGTCCAGGGCTTGGGGAACACTGAAGCTTTCTTT.